The next 30 T cell receptor beta chains were all read from a single sample in a study of Graves' ophthalmopathy and Graves' hyperthyroidism. RNA served as the template for amplifying TCR beta CDR3 regions. The first round was an RT-PCR with HTBI primers, and the second round was a multiplex PCR. MiXCR, applied by TCRdb to the multiplex PCR reads, yields one record per CDR3 protein. The data hold 400,000 to 450,000 distinct CDR3 sequences, with around a fifth observed a single time. Sequenced input: peripheral blood. All receptors derive from a woman between 18 and 29 years old with stable Graves' hyperthyroidism.

This clonotype has a count of ten or more. The V call is TRBV30, the J call TRBJ2-7, with D unresolved. V was shortened by 4 bases and J by 5 bases, with 12 bases between the two germline ends. The CDR3 has 12 residues. Germline values: CDR1 GTSNPN, CDR2 SVGIG (reference sequence). The CDR3, as DNA: TGTGCCTGGAACGATCCGATTAACGAGCAGTACTTC. Its translation: CAWNDPINEQYF.

This chain joins TRBV7-2 and TRBJ2-2, with a tentative D call TRBD1 (5 bases). The CDR3 totals 13 residues. Germline-derived CDR1 and CDR2 are SGHTA and FQGNSA. Trimming pared 6 bases from V and 4 bases from J, leaving 9 bases between. This CDR3 reads CASRQERTGELFF. The CDR3 region has the DNA TGTGCCAGCAGACAGGAGCGCACCGGGGAGCTGTTTTTT.

This clonotype has at least ten counts. The genes are TRBV20-1 and TRBJ1-1; D is uncertain. Germline loops: CDR1 DFQATT, CDR2 SNEGSKA (reference sequence). CDR3 length: 10 residues. V shed 3 bases and J shed 8 bases, with 7 bases lying between them. The CDR3 spells CSASSGEAFF. The CDR3 DNA is TGCAGTGCTAGTTCCGGAGAAGCTTTCTTT.

This clonotype was detected a few times. This chain uses TRBV7-6 with TRBJ2-2, with unresolved D. This CDR3 is built from 15 residues. Trimming shortened V by 1 base and J by 4 bases, and 10 bases separated the two germline ends. Germline V gives CDR1 SGHVS, CDR2 FNYEAQ. The CDR3 sequence: CASSLGASFTGELFF. DNA of the CDR3: TGTGCCAGCAGCTTAGGGGCTTCTTTCACCGGGGAGCTGTTTTTT.

This chain links TRBV28 with TRBJ2-5, with D perhaps matching TRBD2 (6 bases). Germline V lookup: CDR1 MDHEN, CDR2 SYDVKM. The length of the CDR3 is 12 residues. V lost 7 bases and J 5 bases, leaving 11 bases between the germline ends. The DNA of the CDR3 is TGTGCCAGCAAGGAGGGGTTGGAGACCCAGTACTTC. Translating it yields CASKEGLETQYF.

This clonotype has just a few counts. The V gene is TRBV20-1, the J gene TRBJ2-5, with a tentative D call TRBD2 (6 bases). The CDR3 sequence is 14 residues long. V lost 1 base and J 2 bases, leaving 11 bases between the germline ends. Germline lookup yields CDR1 DFQATT and CDR2 SNEGSKA (reference sequence). CDR3 amino acids: CSARGTSSQETQYF. Here the CDR3 DNA reads TGCAGTGCTAGAGGAACTAGCTCACAAGAGACCCAGTACTTC.

The CDR3 spells CSASPISSNTGELFF. The DNA of the CDR3 is TGCAGTGCTTCCCCTATCAGTTCGAACACCGGGGAGCTGTTTTTT. This chain uses TRBV20-1 with TRBJ2-2; no clear D gene. Between the trimmed V and J ends, which lost 5 bases and 0 bases, there was a span of 13 bases. The CDR3 runs to 15 residues. Germline values: CDR1 DFQATT, CDR2 SNEGSKA (reference sequence).

A word on this clonotype: A read error is possible here, since a much larger clone lies one base away. The chain joins TRBV11-2 to TRBJ2-5; 11 positions agree with TRBD1. Matching the DNA end better, TRBJ2-4 makes the J call doubtful. The CDR3 consists of 13 residues. CDR1 SGHAT and CDR2 FQNNGV come from the germline V gene. The CDR3, as DNA: TGTGCCAGCAGCTGGGACAGGGGGGACATTCAGTACTTC. As protein: CASSWDRGDIQYF.

The V call is TRBV20-1, the J call TRBJ1-2; 8 bases match TRBD1. CDR1 and CDR2 from the germline V gene are DFQATT and SNEGSKA (reference sequence). The CDR3 is 13 residues long. The ends lost 5 bases at V and 8 bases at J; junction bases unmatched: 10. CDR3 nucleotide sequence: TGCAGTGCTCCGGGACAGGACCTCTTCGGCTACACCTTC. Translated, it gives CSAPGQDLFGYTF.

The chain couples TRBV28 to TRBJ2-7, with D possibly matching TRBD2 (5 bases). Trimming left V 8 bases short and J 1 base short, with 9 bases between. The CDR3 covers 12 residues. The germline gives CDR1 MDHEN, CDR2 SYDVKM. DNA for the CDR3: TGTGCCAGCGGTGAGGGTTCCTACGAGCAGTACTTC. As protein: CASGEGSYEQYF.

Remarks on this clonotype: A much more abundant neighbour one base away suggests this may be a read error. J is TRBJ2-7 and V is TRBV7-2; 8 positions agree with TRBD1. Germline loops: CDR1 SGHTA, CDR2 FQGNSA. CDR3 length: 14 residues. The CDR3 bases are TGTGCCAGCAGCGAAAGACAGGGGCACTACGAGCAGTGCTTC. This encodes CASSERQGHYEQCF.

The gene calls are TRBV6-1 and TRBJ2-7; TRBD1 aligns across 10 bases. The CDR3 has 15 amino acids. The germline V gene encodes CDR1 MNHNS and CDR2 SASEGT. Trimming took 3 bases from V and 4 from J; bases not matched to a gene: 6. CDR3 sequence reads: CASSDGGTGAYEQYF. The CDR3 DNA sequence: TGTGCCAGCAGTGACGGAGGGACAGGGGCTTACGAGCAGTACTTC.

This clonotype was counted many times. The chain has TRBV20-1 and TRBJ2-7, with 12 bases that match TRBD2. After removal of 6 bases from V and 7 bases from J, the junction contained 7 bases not matched to a gene. The CDR3 runs to 13 residues. Germline CDR1 and CDR2: DFQATT and SNEGSKA (reference sequence). The DNA for the CDR3 is TGCAGTGCCCCACTAGCGGGAGGTCGAGAGCAGTACTTC. Amino acids: CSAPLAGGREQYF.

The CDR3 loop reads CSASQGPNYGYTF. The CDR3 DNA reads TGCAGTGCTAGCCAAGGTCCTAACTATGGCTACACCTTC. The chain links TRBV20-1 to TRBJ1-2; D is uncertain. From germline, CDR1 is DFQATT and CDR2 SNEGSKA (reference sequence). Between the trimmed V and J ends, which lost 3 bases and 0 bases, there was a span of 8 bases. The CDR3 is made up of 13 amino acids.

This clonotype was recorded a few times. The V gene is TRBV7-8, the J gene TRBJ2-5; TRBD2 matches at 14 bases. The junction had 9 bases not matched to a gene; V was cut back by 4 bases and J by 5 bases. This CDR3 has 17 residues. Germline loops: CDR1 SGHVS, CDR2 FQNEAQ. CDR3 nucleotides: TGTGCCAGCAGCTCCCGACTAGCGGGGGGGTCAGGGGAGACCCAGTACTTC. Translation: CASSSRLAGGSGETQYF.

This clonotype showed up many times. The chain combines TRBV6-5 with TRBJ1-3; D gene uncertain. V was cut by 0 bases and J by 0 bases, with 6 bases left in between. CDR3 length: 15 amino acids. The germline V gene has CDR1 MNHEY and CDR2 SVGAGI. The CDR3 nucleotides read TGTGCCAGCAGTTACTCGTCCCCCTCTGGAAACACCATATATTTT. Its protein product is CASSYSSPSGNTIYF.

The V and J genes are TRBV10-3 and TRBJ2-5, with 7 nucleotides matching TRBD1. V was pared by 3 bases and J by 6 bases, with 10 bases of the junction left unmatched. Germline CDR1 is ENHRY and CDR2 is SYGVKD. The CDR3 spans 15 residues. In nucleotides, the CDR3 is TGTGCCATCAGTGAATTAACAGGGGTCGGAAAGACCCAGTACTTC. This encodes CAISELTGVGKTQYF.

This clonotype showed up many times. The conserved phenylalanine or tryptophan normally closing the CDR3 is absent here, so this likely arose from a read error. The rearrangement uses TRBV24-1 and TRBJ1-2; 8 nucleotides agree with TRBD1. With 3 bases clipped from V and 4 bases from J, the junction kept 3 bases outside the gene matches. The CDR3 totals 14 residues. The V gene's germline CDR1 is KGHDR and CDR2 SFDVKD. Here the CDR3 reads CATSDNRGFYGYTI. CDR3 in DNA: TGTGCCACCAGTGATAACAGGGGGTTCTATGGCTACACCATC.

This clonotype was seen at least ten times. This chain connects TRBV7-2 to TRBJ1-5; D unclear. The ends were cut back, 0 bases at V and 4 bases at J, with 10 bases in the middle. This CDR3 contains 15 residues. Germline V CDR1 and CDR2: SGHTA, FQGNSA. CDR3: CASSLAGFGNQPQHF. In DNA form, the CDR3 reads TGTGCCAGCAGCTTAGCGGGTTTTGGGAATCAGCCCCAGCATTTT.

The V and J genes are TRBV27 and TRBJ1-6; TRBD1 matches 9 bases. This CDR3 contains 15 residues. Trimming took 2 bases from V and 9 from J; bases not matched to a gene: 5. Germline V CDR1 and CDR2: MNHEY, SMNVEV (reference sequence). CDR3 DNA: TGTGCCAGCAGTTTAAGGACAGGGGATTCTTCACCCCTCCACTTT. It yields the protein CASSLRTGDSSPLHF.

This clonotype has ten or more counts. The rearrangement uses TRBV7-2 and TRBJ2-7, with D maybe TRBD2 (5 bases). The CDR3 covers 15 residues. The V end was cut by 1 base, the J end by 4 bases, with 14 bases between. The germline CDR1 and CDR2 sequences are SGHTA and FQGNSA. In nucleotides, the CDR3 is TGTGCCAGCAGCTTAGGGGCTAGCATTATGTACGAGCAGTACTTC. The encoded protein is CASSLGASIMYEQYF.

There are many counts of this clonotype. The CDR3 region has the DNA TGTGCCAGCAGCATCAACTACAGGAGGGATGGCTACACCTTC. Its protein product is CASSINYRRDGYTF. This sequence joins TRBV9 and TRBJ1-2; tentatively, D is TRBD1 (5 bases). The CDR3 is made up of 14 amino acids. The V end was cut by 4 bases, the J end by 6 bases, with 16 bases between. The germline V gene has CDR1 SGDLS and CDR2 YYNGEE.

The genes are TRBV6-5 and TRBJ1-2, with D perhaps matching TRBD1 (6 bases). V lost 2 bases to trimming and J lost 7 bases, with 14 bases between them. Looked up from germline, CDR1 is MNHEY and CDR2 is SVGAGI. The CDR3 is 14 amino acids. CDR3 amino acids: CASSYQGREFGYTF. As DNA, the CDR3 is TGTGCCAGCAGTTACCAGGGGCGTGAGTTTGGCTACACCTTC.

The chain links TRBV3-1 to TRBJ2-5; tentatively, D is TRBD2 (6 bases). Trimming removed 0 bases from V and 5 bases from J, with 19 bases in between. The germline gives CDR1 LGHDT, CDR2 YNNKEL (reference sequence). The CDR3 covers 17 residues. CDR3 nucleotides: TGTGCCAGCAGCCAAGAAGAGGGGCCGGGACTCGGGGAGACCCAGTACTTC. Translated, it gives CASSQEEGPGLGETQYF.

J is TRBJ1-6 and V is TRBV28; the D is unclear. This CDR3 is 12 amino acids long. V was shortened by 8 bases and J by 7 bases, with 9 bases between the two germline ends. Per the germline V gene, CDR1 is MDHEN and CDR2 is SYDVKM. The CDR3 loop is CASGEKNSPLHF. The DNA of the CDR3 is TGTGCCAGCGGGGAAAAGAATTCACCCCTCCACTTT.

The chain recombines TRBV6-5 with TRBJ2-7; possibly TRBD1 for D (6 bases). The CDR3 is made up of 14 amino acids. Germline V gene data show CDR1 as MNHEY and CDR2 as SVGAGI. V lost 6 bases and J 5 bases, leaving 17 bases between the germline ends. The CDR3 coding sequence is TGTGCCAGCAGCTTAACTAGTCAGGGGAACGAGCAGTACTTC. Its protein product is CASSLTSQGNEQYF.

This clonotype was found a few times. The rearrangement uses TRBV30 and TRBJ2-2; 9 bases are a match to TRBD2. J lost 8 bases, V lost 5 bases, and 12 bases had no gene match. This CDR3 has 15 amino acids. CDR1 is GTSNPN, CDR2 SVGIG, per germline (reference sequence). Here the CDR3 reads CAWARGGRALGELFF. The CDR3, as DNA: TGTGCCTGGGCCCGGGGCGGGAGGGCCTTGGGGGAGCTGTTTTTT.

This clonotype was seen ten or more times. The J gene is TRBJ2-7, the V gene TRBV7-8; TRBD1 aligns across 9 bases. Germline CDR1 and CDR2: SGHVS and FQNEAQ. The CDR3 consists of 15 residues. J lost 4 bases, V lost 6 bases, and 10 bases had no gene match. CDR3 bases: TGTGCCAGCAGTTGGCCGGGACAGGGCGTATACGAGCAGTACTTC. Its protein is CASSWPGQGVYEQYF.

This clonotype was counted only a few times. This chain joins TRBV7-2 and TRBJ2-7; TRBD1 is a possible D gene (5 bases). V lost 5 bases and J lost 4, with 12 bases in between. The length of the CDR3 is 13 residues. The germline V gene encodes CDR1 SGHTA and CDR2 FQGNSA. Here the CDR3 DNA reads TGTGCCAGCAGCGTCAGGGTATTGTACGAGCAGTACTTC. This gives the protein CASSVRVLYEQYF.

A few counts support this clonotype. The chain combines TRBV11-2 with TRBJ2-5; D perhaps matches TRBD2 (6 bases). Trimming cost V 11 bases and J 5 bases, with 24 bases left between them. CDR3 length: 15 residues. The germline V gene has CDR1 SGHAT and CDR2 FQNNGV. CDR3 sequence: CASDAHWDLRETQYF. The CDR3 DNA sequence: TGTGCCTCCGACGCCCACTGGGACTTACGCGAGACCCAGTACTTC.